This passage covers 25 T cell receptor beta chains from one sample sequenced in a study of siplizumab effects on memory and regulatory T cells. Generated by immunoSEQ multiplex PCR, the TCRdb table keeps only in-frame clones and is missing some. The sample has approximately 110,000 clones, 92% seen once; the top ten hold approximately 0.73%. Sequencing used Tregs sorted from blood. Receptor source: a human donor in good health.

In its sample, this clone was seen a few times. The gene calls are TRBV5-1 and TRBJ1-1, with a weak D call TRBD1 (5 bases). CDR1 is SGHRS, CDR2 YFSETQ, per germline. This CDR3 spans 14 amino acids. Trimming cost V 0 bases and J 3 bases, with 9 bases left between them. CDR3 region: CASSLGRADTEAFF. The CDR3 nucleotides read TGCGCCAGCAGCTTGGGCAGGGCTGACACTGAAGCTTTCTTT.

The chain links TRBV21-1 to TRBJ1-4. TRBV21-1 is a pseudogene segment. CDR3 size: 14 residues. The CDR3 here is CASSSGEFSEKLFF. CDR3 coding DNA: TGTGCCAGCAGTTCCGGAGAGTTTAGTGAAAAACTGTTTTTT.

J is TRBJ2-5 and V is TRBV9; 7 bases match TRBD2. V shed 3 bases, J shed 4 bases, and the junction held 3 bases outside the gene matches. CDR1 is SGDLS, CDR2 YYNGEE, per germline. The length of the CDR3 is 13 residues. The CDR3 region is CASSDLAGETQYF. CDR3 sequence (DNA): TGTGCCAGCAGCGATTTAGCGGGAGAGACCCAGTACTTC.

The chain combines TRBV7-2 with TRBJ2-5; D uncertain. Trimming left V 5 bases short and J 1 base short, with 17 bases between. This CDR3 has 16 amino acids. CDR1 and CDR2 from the germline V gene are SGHTA and FQGNSA. CDR3: CASSPPGLTFQETQYF. The DNA for the CDR3 is TGTGCCAGCAGCCCCCCTGGGCTTACCTTCCAAGAGACCCAGTACTTC.

The V gene is TRBV5-1, the J gene TRBJ1-4, with D tentatively TRBD1 (6 bases). In germline, CDR1 is SGHRS, CDR2 YFSETQ. V was shortened by 0 bases and J by 7 bases, with 19 bases between the two germline ends. This CDR3 region has 17 residues. DNA of the CDR3: TGCGCCAGCAGCTTGGGTGGGACACGCATCGGAGGTGAAAAACTGTTTTTT. Translation: CASSLGGTRIGGEKLFF.

The chain joins TRBV4-1 to TRBJ1-5, with D hard to call. Germline V gene data show CDR1 as MGHRA and CDR2 as YSYEKL. The V gene lost 0 bases and the J gene lost 4 bases, with 22 bases spanning the gap. The CDR3 contains 19 residues. The CDR3 DNA sequence: TGCGCCAGCAGCCAAGATAGGGAAAGAGGATCAGGCCCTAATCAGCCCCAGCATTTT. Amino acids: CASSQDRERGSGPNQPQHF.

The chain is built from TRBV10-2 and TRBJ1-1, with a weak D call TRBD1 (5 bases). Trimming pared 5 bases from V and 1 base from J, leaving 11 bases between. The germline CDR1 and CDR2 sequences are WSHSY and SAAADI. CDR3 size: 14 residues. CDR3 nucleotide sequence: TGCGCCAGCAGTCGGGACGGAAAGAACACTGAAGCTTTCTTT. Protein sequence: CASSRDGKNTEAFF.

The genes are TRBV7-9 and TRBJ2-7; D is unresolved. CDR1 is SEHNR, CDR2 FQNEAQ, per germline (reference sequence). V lost 2 bases to trimming and J lost 4 bases, with 9 bases between them. The CDR3 runs to 13 residues. CDR3 DNA sequence: TGTGCCAGCAGCTTAAACATCGGTTACGAGCAGTACTTC. Amino acids: CASSLNIGYEQYF.

CDR3 DNA: TGTGCCAGCAGCTTGGAACTGGCCACTAATGAAAAACTGTTTTTT. This gives the protein CASSLELATNEKLFF. The chain carries TRBV5-4 and TRBJ1-4; D not certain. The V and J ends lost 0 bases and 2 bases respectively, with 8 bases between them. Germline V CDR1 and CDR2: SGHNT, YYREEE (reference sequence). The CDR3 spans 15 residues.

V usage is TRBV7-2 and J usage is TRBJ2-2; D possibly corresponds to TRBD1 (5 bases). The CDR3 spans 15 residues. With 8 bases removed from V and 5 bases from J, the gap between germline ends came to 18 bases. The V gene's germline CDR1 is SGHTA and CDR2 FQGNSA. The CDR3 sequence is CASSPRPQGTGELFF. The CDR3 DNA reads TGTGCCAGCTCCCCAAGGCCCCAGGGAACCGGGGAGCTGTTTTTT.

The chain has TRBV6-6 and TRBJ1-1; D might be TRBD1 (6 bases). V dropped 4 bases and J dropped 5 bases, with 14 bases sitting between them. The germline V gene has CDR1 MNHNY and CDR2 SVGAGI (reference sequence). This CDR3 is 14 amino acids long. DNA of the CDR3: TGTGCCAGCAGTTTACAGGGAGGAGGTACTGAAGCTTTCTTT. Translated: CASSLQGGGTEAFF.

J is TRBJ1-2 and V is TRBV5-5; D gene ambiguous. The CDR3 covers 15 residues. V lost 1 base and J 5 bases, leaving 15 bases between the germline ends. The germline CDR1 and CDR2 sequences are SGHKS and YYEKEE (reference sequence). The CDR3 here is CASSLSRARGYGYTF. The CDR3 DNA follows: TGTGCCAGCAGCTTGTCGAGGGCCCGGGGATATGGCTACACCTTC.

The rearrangement uses TRBV10-1 and TRBJ2-7; D not resolved. Trimming took off 3 bases at V and 0 bases at J, with 6 bases between the two ends. CDR1 is WNHNN and CDR2 is SYGVQD in the germline V gene (reference sequence). This CDR3 region has 13 residues. CDR3 sequence reads: CASSDSNSYEQYF. Written as DNA, the CDR3 is TGCGCCAGCAGTGACAGTAACTCCTACGAGCAGTACTTC.

The gene calls are TRBV29-1 and TRBJ2-3; D gene uncertain. Per germline, CDR1 SQVTM and CDR2 ANQGSEA. This CDR3 has 12 amino acids. The V end was cut by 5 bases, the J end by 1 base, with 7 bases between. The CDR3: CSVRRRTDTQYF. The CDR3 DNA is TGCAGCGTTCGTAGACGCACAGATACGCAGTATTTT.

The V and J genes are TRBV29-1 and TRBJ2-2; D might be TRBD2 (5 bases). This CDR3 contains 14 residues. Between the trimmed V and J ends, which lost 4 bases and 0 bases, there was a span of 9 bases. Germline-derived CDR1 and CDR2 are SQVTM and ANQGSEA. CDR3 in amino acids: CSVARTANTGELFF. The DNA for the CDR3 is TGCAGCGTTGCTCGGACTGCGAACACCGGGGAGCTGTTTTTT.

This sequence joins TRBV29-1 and TRBJ2-2, with 7 bases that match TRBD1. Germline V lookup: CDR1 SQVTM, CDR2 ANQGSEA. Losses at the gene ends were 4 bases for V and 5 bases for J; bases not matched to a gene: 4. The CDR3 length is 13 residues. The CDR3 coding sequence is TGCAGCGTTGGGACAGGAGTTACCGGGGAGCTGTTTTTT. The encoded protein is CSVGTGVTGELFF.

The V and J genes are TRBV11-2 and TRBJ1-1, with D perhaps TRBD1 (5 bases). CDR3 length: 13 residues. V shed 5 bases and J shed 6 bases, with 13 bases lying between them. From germline, CDR1 is SGHAT and CDR2 FQNNGV. Here the CDR3 reads CASSQRGLSEAFF. The CDR3 DNA reads TGTGCCAGCAGCCAGAGGGGTTTGTCTGAAGCTTTCTTT. The full variable domain, its missing parts supplied by reference TRBV11-2 and TRBJ1-1, is EAGVAQSPRYKIIEKRQSVAFWCNPISGHATLYWYQQILGQGPKLLIQFQNNGVVDDSQLPKDRFSAERLKGVDSTLKIQPAKLEDSAVYLCASSQRGLSEAFFGQGTRLTVV.

V usage is TRBV19 and J usage is TRBJ2-5; 8 bases are shared with TRBD1. Looked up from germline, CDR1 is LNHDA and CDR2 is SQIVND (reference sequence). The ends lost 9 bases at V and 1 base at J; junction bases unmatched: 1. This CDR3 is built from 12 residues. CDR3 amino acids: CASRGLQETQYF. The CDR3 coding sequence is TGTGCCAGCAGGGGGCTCCAAGAGACCCAGTACTTC.

The genes are TRBV19 and TRBJ2-5; 7 nucleotides agree with TRBD2. Germline CDR1 and CDR2: LNHDA and SQIVND (reference sequence). The CDR3 covers 11 residues. J lost 7 bases, V lost 5 bases, and 1 base had no gene match. This CDR3 reads CASSPGGTQYF. The DNA for the CDR3 is TGTGCCAGTAGTCCGGGAGGGACCCAGTACTTC.

This sequence joins TRBV9 and TRBJ2-7, with D perhaps TRBD2 (6 bases). Trimming pared 0 bases from V and 6 bases from J, leaving 13 bases between. The CDR3 loop spans 14 amino acids. Germline V gene data show CDR1 as SGDLS and CDR2 as YYNGEE. DNA of the CDR3: TGTGCCAGCAGCGTAGGGGACTCCCGGATCGAGCAGTACTTC. This gives the protein CASSVGDSRIEQYF.

This clone appeared once. The chain links TRBV6-5 to TRBJ2-7; no definite D call. V dropped 5 bases and J dropped 3 bases, with 8 bases sitting between them. This CDR3 spans 12 amino acids. Germline V gene sequence: CDR1 MNHEY, CDR2 SVGAGI. CDR3 residues: CASSPGDYEQYF. The CDR3 DNA reads TGTGCCAGCAGTCCCGGAGACTACGAGCAGTACTTC.

The chain carries TRBV7-9 and TRBJ1-2, with TRBD1 as a possible D gene (5 bases). Trimming took off 3 bases at V and 3 bases at J, with 8 bases between the two ends. This CDR3 is built from 13 residues. The germline CDR1 and CDR2 sequences are SEHNR and FQNEAQ (reference sequence). CDR3 sequence: CASSLWGDYGYTF. CDR3 bases: TGTGCCAGCAGCTTGTGGGGGGACTATGGCTACACCTTC. Complete variable domain (other parts from reference TRBV7-9 and TRBJ1-2): DTGVSQNPRHKITKRGQNVTFRCDPISEHNRLYWYRQTLGQGPEFLTYFQNEAQLEKSRLLSDRFSAERPKGSFSTLEIQRTEQGDSAMYLCASSLWGDYGYTFGSGTRLTVV.

The chain combines TRBV23-1 with TRBJ2-1; D is uncertain. TRBV23-1 is annotated as an ORF whose role is uncertain. V shed 7 bases and J shed 4 bases, with 14 bases lying between them. The CDR3 covers 14 residues. The CDR3 DNA follows: TGCGCCAGCAATCTGCGGTTATCTTACAATGAGCAGTTCTTC. Translated, it gives CASNLRLSYNEQFF.

V gene TRBV5-1 combines with J gene TRBJ2-7, with 9 bases identical to TRBD2. Unmatched junction bases numbered 12, after V lost 0 bases and J lost 2 bases. The CDR3 length is 18 residues. The germline V gene encodes CDR1 SGHRS and CDR2 YFSETQ. The CDR3 region has the DNA TGCGCCAGCAGCTTGGACCGCTTCGGCGGGGGGGATACCTACGAGCAGTACTTC. It codes for CASSLDRFGGGDTYEQYF.

This chain connects TRBV6-5 to TRBJ2-7; tentative D call: TRBD1 (6 bases). V was trimmed by 2 bases and J by 2 bases, leaving 13 bases between them. CDR1 is MNHEY, CDR2 SVGAGI, per germline. The CDR3 length is 15 residues. The CDR3 DNA reads as TGTGCCAGCAGTTACGTCGGACAGATGGCCTACGAGCAGTACTTC. Amino acids: CASSYVGQMAYEQYF.